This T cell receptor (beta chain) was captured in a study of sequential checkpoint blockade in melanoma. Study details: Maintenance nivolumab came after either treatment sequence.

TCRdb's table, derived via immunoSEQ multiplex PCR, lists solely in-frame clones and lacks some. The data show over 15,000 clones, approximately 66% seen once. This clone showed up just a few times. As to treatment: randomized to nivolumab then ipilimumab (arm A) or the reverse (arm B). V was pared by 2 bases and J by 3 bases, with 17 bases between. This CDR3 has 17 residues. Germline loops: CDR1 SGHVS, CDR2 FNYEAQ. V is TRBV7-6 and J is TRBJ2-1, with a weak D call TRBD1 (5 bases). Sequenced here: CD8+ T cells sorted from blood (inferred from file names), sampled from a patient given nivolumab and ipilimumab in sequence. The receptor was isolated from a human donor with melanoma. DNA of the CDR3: TGTGCCAGCAGCTTAAACCTGGGGCGGCCTATCTACAATGAGCAGTTCTTC. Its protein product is CASSLNLGRPIYNEQFF.